These 14 T cell receptor beta chains came from one sample sequenced in a study of blood T cell repertoires in COVID-19. Only in-frame clones appear in the TCRdb table, and some are missing; sequencing was by immunoSEQ multiplex PCR. This table has 150,000 to 200,000 clones, over 90% appearing once. The sample comprised peripheral blood. Source of these receptors: a woman in her sixties or seventies with COVID-19, enrolled during active disease.

The chain uses TRBV9 and TRBJ1-4; TRBD1 matches 10 bases. The CDR3 is made up of 16 amino acids. CDR1 and CDR2 from the germline V gene are SGDLS and YYNGEE. The V segment lost 3 bases and the J segment 6 bases; nucleotides outside the gene matches: 8. CDR3 sequence: CASSGSRDRGDEKLFF. The CDR3 bases are TGTGCCAGCAGCGGATCCCGGGACAGGGGTGATGAAAAACTGTTTTTT.

The chain employs TRBV18 and TRBJ2-7, with TRBD1 as a possible D gene (6 bases). Trimming pared 5 bases from V and 7 bases from J, leaving 9 bases between. Germline CDR1 is KGHSH and CDR2 is LQKENI. This CDR3 has 11 amino acids. The CDR3 loop reads CASSKQGEQYF. DNA of the CDR3: TGTGCCAGCTCAAAGCAGGGGGAGCAGTACTTC. The full variable domain, its missing parts supplied by reference TRBV18 and TRBJ2-7, is NAGVMQNPRHLVRRRGQEARLRCSPMKGHSHVYWYRQLPEEGLKFMVYLQKENIIDESGMPKERFSAEFPKEGPSILRIQQVVRGDSAAYFCASSKQGEQYFGPGTRLTVT.

The rearrangement links TRBV20-1 to TRBJ2-7; D remains unclear. V lost 6 bases and J lost 1, with 4 bases in between. The V gene's germline CDR1 is DFQATT and CDR2 SNEGSKA (reference sequence). The CDR3 totals 10 residues. Here the CDR3 DNA reads TGCAGTGCCCTATCCTACGAGCAGTACTTC. Its translation: CSALSYEQYF.

This clone was recorded once. This sequence joins TRBV3-1 (or the pseudogene TRBV3-2) and TRBJ2-3; 9 nucleotides agree with TRBD2. Germline loops: CDR1 LGHDT, CDR2 YNNKEL (reference sequence). J gave up 5 bases and V 1 base, and 4 bases lay outside the gene matches. This CDR3 contains 15 residues. The CDR3 is CASSQGRGGLDTQYF. CDR3 nucleotides: TGTGCCAGCAGCCAAGGGCGGGGGGGCCTAGATACGCAGTATTTT.

V and J are TRBV15 and TRBJ2-1; TRBD2 aligns across 12 bases. This CDR3 has 18 residues. Germline values: CDR1 LNHNV, CDR2 YYDKDF (reference sequence). The trim removed 5 bases at V and 0 bases at J, leaving 8 bases unmatched. The CDR3 nucleotides are TGTGCCACCAGCCCCCGACTAGCGGGGGACCTCTCCTACAATGAGCAGTTCTTC. Translation: CATSPRLAGDLSYNEQFF. Looking up the rest from reference TRBV15 and TRBJ2-1 gives the full variable domain: DAMVIQNPRYQVTQFGKPVTLSCSQTLNHNVMYWYQQKSSQAPKLLFHYYDKDFNNEADTPDNFQSRRPNTSFCFLDIRSPGLGDTAMYLCATSPRLAGDLSYNEQFFGPGTRLTVL.

The V gene is TRBV6-5, the J gene TRBJ1-1, with D hard to call. There are 14 residues in the CDR3. Germline assignment: CDR1 MNHEY and CDR2 SVGAGI. Deletions cut 7 bases from V and 1 base from J, with 13 bases between. Here the CDR3 DNA reads TGTGCCAGCACGATAAACCGCGGGAACACTGAAGCTTTCTTT. It yields the protein CASTINRGNTEAFF.

This chain connects TRBV9 to TRBJ1-3; 9 positions agree with TRBD1. J lost 0 bases, V lost 1 base, and 5 bases had no gene match. The CDR3 totals 17 residues. Germline CDR1 and CDR2: SGDLS and YYNGEE. Here the CDR3 reads CASSVRTGELSGNTIYF. The CDR3, as DNA: TGTGCCAGCAGCGTACGGACAGGGGAGCTCTCTGGAAACACCATATATTTT.

V is TRBV7-8 and J is TRBJ1-2; possible D gene TRBD1, 6 bases. Germline-derived CDR1 and CDR2 are SGHVS and FQNEAQ. The CDR3 is 13 residues long. Trimming stripped 5 bases from V and 7 bases from J, with 14 bases between. The CDR3 DNA reads as TGTGCCAGCAGCACCCACACAGGGATTGGCTACACCTTC. Translating gives CASSTHTGIGYTF.

The rearrangement links TRBV4-1 to TRBJ1-1; 7 nucleotides match TRBD1. Trimming took 1 base from V and 3 from J; bases not matched to a gene: 5. Germline CDR1 is MGHRA and CDR2 is YSYEKL. The CDR3 extends over 15 amino acids. In DNA, the CDR3 is TGCGCCAGCAGCCAAGCAGGGGGTAAGGACACTGAAGCTTTCTTT. Amino acids: CASSQAGGKDTEAFF.

J is TRBJ1-2 and V is TRBV2; D perhaps matches TRBD1 (6 bases). V lost 6 bases to trimming and J lost 6 bases, with 14 bases between them. Germline V lookup: CDR1 SNHLY, CDR2 FYNNEI. CDR3 length equals 13 residues. For the CDR3, the DNA is TGTGCCAGCAGAAAAACAGGGCCGCATGGCTACACCTTC. Protein product: CASRKTGPHGYTF.

The genes are TRBV6-2 or TRBV6-3 and TRBJ2-5; 10 bases match TRBD2. The CDR3 is 17 residues long. The J segment lost 2 bases and the V segment lost 0 bases, leaving 6 bases of the junction unmatched. Germline CDR1 MNHEY, CDR2 SVGEGT. Here the CDR3 reads CASSYSILAGKQETQYF. CDR3 DNA: TGTGCCAGCAGTTACTCGATACTAGCGGGGAAGCAAGAGACCCAGTACTTC.

This clone turned up a few times. Other DNA sequences in this sample translate to the same CDR3. The V call is TRBV27, the J call TRBJ1-1; TRBD1 might be the D (6 bases). CDR1 and CDR2 (germline): MNHEY, SMNVEV (reference sequence). Trimming stripped 3 bases from V and 4 bases from J, with 9 bases between. The CDR3 is 13 amino acids. CDR3 coding DNA: TGTGCCAGCAGTTTTAGGGGGGGCACTGAAGCTTTCTTT. This gives the protein CASSFRGGTEAFF.

The chain is built from TRBV5-1 and TRBJ2-7; possibly TRBD1 for D (5 bases). CDR3 length: 13 amino acids. From germline, CDR1 is SGHRS and CDR2 YFSETQ. The V end was cut by 1 base, the J end by 4 bases, with 9 bases between. CDR3 in DNA: TGCGCCAGCAGCTTGTCCCAGGGATACGAGCAGTACTTC. This codes for CASSLSQGYEQYF. Supplemented by reference TRBV5-1 and TRBJ2-7, the full variable domain reads KAGVTQTPRYLIKTRGQQVTLSCSPISGHRSVSWYQQTPGQGLQFLFEYFSETQRNKGNFPGRFSGRQFSNSRSEMNVSTLELGDSALYLCASSLSQGYEQYFGPGTRLTVT.

This chain joins TRBV3-1 (or the pseudogene TRBV3-2) and TRBJ1-2, with D possibly being TRBD1 (5 bases). The CDR3 extends over 13 amino acids. The germline V gene has CDR1 LGHDT and CDR2 YNNKEL (reference sequence). Deletions cut 4 bases from V and 7 bases from J, with 13 bases between. The CDR3 coding sequence is TGTGCCAGCAGCCCCCGAAGGGGTGGTGGCTACACCTTC. Translation: CASSPRRGGGYTF.